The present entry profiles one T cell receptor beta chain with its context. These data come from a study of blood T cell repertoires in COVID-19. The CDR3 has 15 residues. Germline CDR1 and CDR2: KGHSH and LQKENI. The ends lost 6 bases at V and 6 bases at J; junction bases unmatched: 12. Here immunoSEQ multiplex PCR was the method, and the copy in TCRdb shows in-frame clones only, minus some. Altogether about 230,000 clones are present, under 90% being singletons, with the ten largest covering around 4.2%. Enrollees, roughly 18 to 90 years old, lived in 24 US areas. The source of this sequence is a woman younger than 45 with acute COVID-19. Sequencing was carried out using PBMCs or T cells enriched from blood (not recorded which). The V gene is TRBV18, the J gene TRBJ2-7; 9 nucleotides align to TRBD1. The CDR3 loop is CASSPLGQGTGEQYF. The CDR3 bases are TGTGCCAGCTCTCCCCTGGGACAGGGTACGGGCGAGCAGTACTTC.